The 22 T cell receptor beta chains below were found in one sample sequenced in a study of blood T cells in healthy people across ages. The authors ran a second PCR of about 7 to 11 cycles using a sample-barcoded 5' primer and a J-beta primer mix. One entry per CDR3 protein, called by TCRdb with MiXCR from the 5' RACE reads. The sample has under 700,000 distinct CDR3 sequences; nearly 25% are singletons. The sample also formed part of further work on T cells of mothers and their children.

Sequencing was performed on blood. The source is a boy between 10 and 17 years old in good health.

The CDR3: CSARALAGVLQFF. The CDR3 DNA reads as TGCAGTGCTAGGGCGCTAGCGGGAGTTTTACAGTTCTTC. The chain is built from TRBV20-1 and TRBJ2-5; the match to TRBD2 covers 10 bases. TRBJ2-1 explains the end of the DNA better; the J call may be wrong. This CDR3 has 13 amino acids. CDR1 DFQATT and CDR2 SNEGSKA come from the germline V gene (reference sequence).

This clonotype has more than one count but fewer than ten. The V gene is TRBV6-6, the J gene TRBJ2-2; D is unclear. The V and J ends lost 2 bases and 7 bases respectively, with 5 bases between them. The CDR3 sequence is 12 residues long. CDR1 is MNHNY and CDR2 is SVGAGI in the germline V gene (reference sequence). CDR3 loop: CASSYVVGELFF. The CDR3 coding sequence is TGTGCCAGCAGTTACGTGGTCGGGGAGCTGTTTTTT.

This clonotype was recorded a few times. This chain links TRBV15 with TRBJ1-1; D is possibly TRBD1 (6 bases). The CDR3 consists of 16 residues. Germline lookup yields CDR1 LNHNV and CDR2 YYDKDF (reference sequence). Trimming took off 3 bases at V and 0 bases at J, with 14 bases between the two ends. The CDR3 region is CATSRGLQGLNTEAFF. DNA for the CDR3: TGTGCCACCAGCAGGGGATTACAGGGATTGAACACTGAAGCTTTCTTT.

This clonotype was found a few times. The germline gene is not matched at one end of the junction; a read error may be the cause. The CDR3, as DNA: TGTGCTAGCAGCGCATACAGGGGAGCGGGCTCCTACAATGAGCAGTTCTTC. Translated, it gives CASSAYRGAGSYNEQFF. The chain links TRBV7-7 to TRBJ2-1, with D possibly matching TRBD1 (7 bases). The CDR3 contains 17 residues. CDR1 SSHAT and CDR2 FNYEAQ come from the germline V gene (reference sequence).

The chain combines TRBV4-3 with TRBJ1-6; the D gene is possibly TRBD1 (5 bases). Per the germline V gene, CDR1 is LGHNA and CDR2 is YSLEER. This CDR3 has 18 residues. V was cut by 0 bases and J by 3 bases, with 15 bases left in between. The CDR3 DNA reads as TGCGCCAGCAGCCAAGATTGGGCGGGGGAAGACTATAATTCACCCCTCCACTTT. Translation gives CASSQDWAGEDYNSPLHF.

The table lists this clonotype with a few counts. V is TRBV28 and J is TRBJ2-5, with 7 bases aligning to TRBD1. The CDR3 is 15 residues long. Unmatched junction bases numbered 12, after V lost 7 bases and J lost 4 bases. Germline V gene data show CDR1 as MDHEN and CDR2 as SYDVKM. CDR3 in DNA: TGTGCCAGCACCTTGGGACAGAGAGAAGTAGAGACCCAGTACTTC. As protein: CASTLGQREVETQYF.

The genes are TRBV4-3 and TRBJ1-2; D not certain. CDR3 size: 15 residues. CDR1 LGHNA and CDR2 YSLEER come from the germline V gene. V lost 0 bases and J lost 2, with 10 bases in between. The CDR3: CASSQDRTDNYGYTF. In DNA, the CDR3 is TGCGCCAGCAGCCAAGACCGGACGGACAACTATGGCTACACCTTC.

V usage is TRBV4-1 and J usage is TRBJ2-5, with 9 bases matching TRBD2. The CDR3 loop spans 16 amino acids. CDR1 is MGHRA, CDR2 YSYEKL, per germline. Germline trimming cut 3 bases from V and 2 bases from J; bases unmatched to any gene: 7. The CDR3 reads CASSHVTSGLQETQYF. The CDR3 DNA is TGCGCCAGCAGCCATGTGACTAGCGGTCTTCAAGAGACCCAGTACTTC.

About this clonotype itself: Germline is not matched at one junction end, which may reflect a read error. This chain connects TRBV7-3 to TRBJ2-2, with D possibly being TRBD1 (5 bases). This CDR3 contains 15 residues. CDR1 and CDR2 from the germline V gene are SGHTA and FQGTGA. CDR3 amino acids: CAGSLTGANTGELFF. The CDR3 DNA reads as TGTGCCGGCAGCTTAACAGGAGCGAACACCGGGGAGCTGTTTTTT.

This clonotype came up many times. This sequence joins TRBV27 and TRBJ2-1, with D possibly being TRBD2 (5 bases). CDR3 length: 13 residues. Germline values: CDR1 MNHEY, CDR2 SMNVEV (reference sequence). Trimming stripped 7 bases from V and 7 bases from J, with 14 bases between. The CDR3 spells CASTTLRENEQFF. DNA for the CDR3: TGTGCCAGCACCACTCTCCGGGAAAATGAGCAGTTCTTC.

This clonotype was seen only a few times. The gene calls are TRBV29-1 and TRBJ2-5; TRBD1 aligns across 12 bases. CDR1 and CDR2 (germline): SQVTM, ANQGSEA. The ends lost 7 bases at V and 1 base at J; junction bases unmatched: 4. The CDR3 totals 14 residues. The CDR3, as DNA: TGCAGCGCCCGGGACAGGGGGCTCCAAGAGACCCAGTACTTC. Amino acids: CSARDRGLQETQYF. The full variable domain, completed using reference TRBV29-1 and TRBJ2-5, is SAVISQKPSRDICQRGTSLTIQCQVDSQVTMMFWYRQQPGQSLTLIATANQGSEATYESGFVIDKFPISRPNLTFSTLTVSNMSPEDSSIYLCSARDRGLQETQYFGPGTRLLVL.

V is TRBV5-1 and J is TRBJ2-2; D is undetermined. The CDR3 consists of 14 residues. Trimming took off 0 bases at V and 5 bases at J, with 8 bases between the two ends. Germline CDR1 and CDR2: SGHRS and YFSETQ. CDR3 residues: CASSLEAITGELFF. The CDR3 nucleotides are TGCGCCAGCAGCTTGGAGGCAATTACCGGGGAGCTGTTTTTT.

The table lists this clonotype with a few counts. The rearrangement links TRBV4-2 to TRBJ2-3; the D is unclear. The CDR3 is made up of 17 amino acids. Germline values: CDR1 LGHNA, CDR2 YNFKEQ. Trimming removed 0 bases at V and 6 bases at J, with 19 bases between. CDR3 sequence: CASSQESALTIEDTQYF. In nucleotides, the CDR3 is TGTGCCAGCAGCCAAGAGTCGGCCCTCACAATCGAGGATACGCAGTATTTT.

V and J are TRBV6-1 and TRBJ1-2, with D tentatively TRBD1 (5 bases). The CDR3 spans 16 residues. The V and J ends lost 7 bases and 2 bases respectively, with 20 bases between them. Germline V gives CDR1 MNHNS, CDR2 SASEGT. The CDR3 region is CASTQRRGSGNYGYTF. The CDR3 nucleotides read TGTGCCAGCACTCAACGGAGGGGAAGTGGAAACTATGGCTACACCTTC.

The chain links TRBV15 to TRBJ1-4; possible D gene TRBD1, 5 bases. The germline V gene encodes CDR1 LNHNV and CDR2 YYDKDF (reference sequence). Deletions cut 0 bases from V and 8 bases from J, with 16 bases between. CDR3 length: 16 residues. This CDR3 is CATSRDLAGRDEKLFF. In nucleotides, the CDR3 is TGTGCCACCAGCAGAGATTTAGCAGGGAGGGACGAAAAACTGTTTTTT.

The sample holds a few counts of this clonotype. J is TRBJ2-4 and V is TRBV28; 11 nucleotides align to TRBD1. The length of the CDR3 is 18 residues. With V trimmed by 2 bases and J by 0 bases, 6 bases remained unmatched. Germline CDR1 and CDR2: MDHEN and SYDVKM. The CDR3: CASSLGTGGFLAKNIQYF. The CDR3 bases are TGTGCCAGCAGTTTAGGGACAGGGGGTTTTTTAGCCAAAAACATTCAGTACTTC.

This clonotype showed up just a few times. The chain has TRBV28 and TRBJ2-2, with D tentatively TRBD1 (6 bases). This CDR3 contains 14 residues. Trimming removed 3 bases at V and 4 bases at J, with 9 bases between. CDR1 is MDHEN and CDR2 is SYDVKM in the germline V gene. The CDR3 spells CASSFVGGTGELFF. In nucleotides, the CDR3 is TGTGCCAGCAGTTTTGTAGGGGGCACCGGGGAGCTGTTTTTT.

The table lists this clonotype with a few counts. The rearrangement links TRBV6-1 to TRBJ2-3, with D possibly being TRBD1 (5 bases). CDR1 is MNHNS and CDR2 is SASEGT in the germline V gene. There are 15 residues in the CDR3. V dropped 3 bases and J dropped 2 bases, with 12 bases sitting between them. The CDR3: CASSEVDTYTDTQYF. For the CDR3, the DNA is TGTGCCAGCAGTGAGGTGGACACTTACACAGATACGCAGTATTTT.

This clonotype was seen ten or more times. The rearrangement joins TRBV28 to TRBJ2-7; TRBD2 aligns across 11 bases. CDR3 length: 15 amino acids. Germline V gene sequence: CDR1 MDHEN, CDR2 SYDVKM. After removal of 6 bases from V and 2 bases from J, the junction contained 6 bases not matched to a gene. The CDR3 coding sequence is TGTGCCAGCAGGGACGGGACTAGCGGTACCTACGAGCAGTACTTC. Translating it yields CASRDGTSGTYEQYF.

The chain employs TRBV7-9 and TRBJ2-5; D is unresolved. CDR3 size: 15 residues. Looked up from germline, CDR1 is SEHNR and CDR2 is FQNEAQ (reference sequence). V was cut by 5 bases and J by 0 bases, with 13 bases left in between. CDR3 coding DNA: TGTGCCAGCAGCATACCTGTACAGTACCAAGAGACCCAGTACTTC. Translated: CASSIPVQYQETQYF.

With respect to this clonotype: At one end, the junction sequence differs from germline, possibly due to a read error. The chain joins TRBV4-1 to TRBJ1-1; the D is unclear. CDR1 is MGHRA and CDR2 is YSYEKL in the germline V gene. The CDR3 contains 15 residues. The CDR3, as DNA: TGCGCCAGCAGCCCGCTTTGGGTACCGAACACCGAAGCTTTCTTT. This encodes CASSPLWVPNTEAFF.

V and J are TRBV10-3 and TRBJ1-6; maybe TRBD1 (6 bases). Germline values: CDR1 ENHRY, CDR2 SYGVKD. The CDR3 is made up of 15 amino acids. The ends were cut back, 0 bases at V and 9 bases at J, with 12 bases in the middle. CDR3 protein: CAISESPGTSSPLHF. The CDR3 DNA sequence: TGTGCCATCAGTGAGTCGCCAGGGACAAGTTCACCCCTCCACTTT.